What follows are 10 T cell receptor beta chains derived from one specimen sequenced in a study of blood T cell repertoires in COVID-19. TCRdb's copy holds only in-frame clones and misses some; the assay was immunoSEQ multiplex PCR. The sample contains 300,000 or so clones, 70% to 90% of which appear only once. The sequencing input was peripheral blood. The receptors originated from a woman between 25 and 40 years old who had recovered from COVID-19.

The chain joins TRBV30 to TRBJ2-7; D unclear. Germline CDR1 reads GTSNPN; CDR2 reads SVGIG (reference sequence). V lost 0 bases and J lost 2, with 5 bases in between. This CDR3 contains 12 residues. The DNA of the CDR3 is TGTGCCTGGAGTGTACAGCCCTACGAGCAGTACTTC. Amino acids: CAWSVQPYEQYF.

DNA for the CDR3: TGTGCCAGCAGCCGGCCAGAAGGACAGGGGGTAGAGACCCAGTACTTC. Protein: CASSRPEGQGVETQYF. The chain has TRBV7-9 and TRBJ2-5, with 10 nucleotides matching TRBD1. V lost 5 bases and J lost 4; bases outside the gene matches: 10. Germline loops: CDR1 SEHNR, CDR2 FQNEAQ (reference sequence). The CDR3 extends over 16 amino acids.

V gene TRBV4-1 combines with J gene TRBJ1-4, with a weak D call TRBD1 (6 bases). CDR3 size: 16 residues. In germline, CDR1 is MGHRA, CDR2 YSYEKL. Trimming removed 1 base from V and 5 bases from J, with 14 bases in between. Written as DNA, the CDR3 is TGCGCCAGCAGCCAAGGCAGGGGAAATCCCAATGAAAAACTGTTTTTT. Translation: CASSQGRGNPNEKLFF.

The chain combines TRBV5-6 with TRBJ2-7; 7 positions match TRBD1. The length of the CDR3 is 15 residues. Germline V lookup: CDR1 SGHDT, CDR2 YYEEEE. Losses at the gene ends were 4 bases for V and 5 bases for J; bases not matched to a gene: 12. CDR3 protein: CASSPSGTAIDEQYF. For the CDR3, the DNA is TGTGCCAGCAGCCCCTCCGGGACAGCAATCGACGAGCAGTACTTC. Based on the CDR3 plus reference TRBV5-6 and TRBJ2-7, the full variable domain is DAGVTQSPTHLIKTRGQQVTLRCSPKSGHDTVSWYQQALGQGPQFIFQYYEEEERQRGNFPDRFSGHQFPNYSSELNVNALLLGDSALYLCASSPSGTAIDEQYFGPGTRLTVT.

This clone was recorded only once. The chain employs TRBV27 and TRBJ1-2; 9 bases fit TRBD1. Germline V gene data show CDR1 as MNHEY and CDR2 as SMNVEV (reference sequence). The CDR3 spans 13 residues. V shed 5 bases and J 4 bases; nucleotides not matched to a gene: 2. This chain's CDR3 is CASSVDRGYGYTF. Written as DNA, the CDR3 is TGTGCCAGCAGTGTGGACAGGGGCTATGGCTACACCTTC.

The chain carries TRBV28 and TRBJ1-5; TRBD1 agrees at 9 bases. Germline CDR1 and CDR2: MDHEN and SYDVKM. The trim removed 6 bases at V and 2 bases at J, leaving 2 bases unmatched. This CDR3 spans 14 amino acids. The chain's CDR3 is CASRRQGGNQPQHF. The CDR3 nucleotides are TGTGCCAGCAGAAGACAGGGGGGCAATCAGCCCCAGCATTTT.

In this sample, this clone turned up once. The CDR3 nucleotides are TGTGCCAGTAGTATAGGGACAGAGAAAGAGACCCAGTACTTC. Residues: CASSIGTEKETQYF. The rearrangement uses TRBV19 and TRBJ2-5, with a possible D match to TRBD1 (6 bases). The CDR3 is 14 amino acids. Germline CDR1 LNHDA, CDR2 SQIVND (reference sequence). Trimming took off 1 base at V and 3 bases at J, with 9 bases between the two ends.

CDR3 in amino acids: CASSQDGVPGNTIYF. Here the CDR3 DNA reads TGCGCCAGCAGCCAAGATGGAGTCCCAGGAAACACCATATATTTT. The V call is TRBV4-1, the J call TRBJ1-3; D not resolved. This CDR3 region has 15 residues. CDR1 and CDR2 (germline): MGHRA, YSYEKL. Deletions cut 0 bases from V and 4 bases from J, with 10 bases between.

In nucleotides, the CDR3 is TGTGCCAGCGCCACTAGCTCAGGTGCAGATACGCAGTATTTT. Encoded protein: CASATSSGADTQYF. The genes are TRBV18 and TRBJ2-3, with D possibly TRBD2 on 6 matching bases. Between the trimmed V and J ends, which lost 8 bases and 4 bases, there was a span of 16 bases. The CDR3 length is 14 residues. CDR1 and CDR2 (germline): KGHSH, LQKENI.

The chain has TRBV7-8 and TRBJ2-5, with 12 nucleotides matching TRBD2. Germline trimming cut 5 bases from V and 3 bases from J; bases unmatched to any gene: 4. Germline-derived CDR1 and CDR2 are SGHVS and FQNEAQ. The CDR3 has 15 residues. This CDR3 reads CASSRRLAGEETQYF. The CDR3 coding sequence is TGTGCCAGCAGCCGTCGACTAGCGGGGGAAGAGACCCAGTACTTC.